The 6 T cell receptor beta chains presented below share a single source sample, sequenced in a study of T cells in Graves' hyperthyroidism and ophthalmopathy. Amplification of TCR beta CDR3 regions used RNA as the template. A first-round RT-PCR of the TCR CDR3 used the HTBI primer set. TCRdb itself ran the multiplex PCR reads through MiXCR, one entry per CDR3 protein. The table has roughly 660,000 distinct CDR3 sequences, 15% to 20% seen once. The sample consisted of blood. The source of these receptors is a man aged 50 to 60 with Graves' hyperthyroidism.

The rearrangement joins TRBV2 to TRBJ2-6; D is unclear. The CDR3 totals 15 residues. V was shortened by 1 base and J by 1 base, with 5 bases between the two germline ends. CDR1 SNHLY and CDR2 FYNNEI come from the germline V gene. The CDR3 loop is CASSEGESGANVLTF. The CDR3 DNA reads TGTGCCAGCAGTGAAGGAGAATCTGGGGCCAACGTCCTGACTTTC. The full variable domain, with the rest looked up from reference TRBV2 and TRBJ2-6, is EPEVTQTPSHQVTQMGQEVILRCVPISNHLYFYWYRQILGQKVEFLVSFYNNEISEKSEIFDDQFSVERPDGSNFTLKIRSTKLEDSAMYFCASSEGESGANVLTFGAGSRLTVL.

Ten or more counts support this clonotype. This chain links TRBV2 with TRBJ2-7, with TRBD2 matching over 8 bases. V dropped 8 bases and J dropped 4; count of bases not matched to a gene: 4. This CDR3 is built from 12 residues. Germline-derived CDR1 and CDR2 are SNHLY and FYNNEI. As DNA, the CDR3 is TGTGCCAGCCTTCGCGGGAGGTACGAGCAGTACTTC. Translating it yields CASLRGRYEQYF. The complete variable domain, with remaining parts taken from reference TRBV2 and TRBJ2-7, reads EPEVTQTPSHQVTQMGQEVILRCVPISNHLYFYWYRQILGQKVEFLVSFYNNEISEKSEIFDDQFSVERPDGSNFTLKIRSTKLEDSAMYFCASLRGRYEQYFGPGTRLTVT.

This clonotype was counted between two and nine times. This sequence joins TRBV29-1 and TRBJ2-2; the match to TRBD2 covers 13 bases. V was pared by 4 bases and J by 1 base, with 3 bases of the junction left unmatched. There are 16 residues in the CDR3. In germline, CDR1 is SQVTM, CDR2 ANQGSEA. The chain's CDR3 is CSVVTSGRENTGELFF. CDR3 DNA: TGCAGCGTTGTTACTAGCGGGAGGGAGAACACCGGGGAGCTGTTTTTT.

In DNA form, the CDR3 reads TGCGCCAGCAGCGGGGGACAGACTTACTACGAGCAGTACTTC. Residues: CASSGGQTYYEQYF. This sequence joins TRBV5-1 and TRBJ2-7; 7 nucleotides line up with TRBD1. V lost 4 bases, J lost 3 bases, and 7 bases stayed unmatched. The V gene's germline CDR1 is SGHRS and CDR2 YFSETQ. This CDR3 comprises 14 residues. Full variable domain (missing parts from reference TRBV5-1 and TRBJ2-7): KAGVTQTPRYLIKTRGQQVTLSCSPISGHRSVSWYQQTPGQGLQFLFEYFSETQRNKGNFPGRFSGRQFSNSRSEMNVSTLELGDSALYLCASSGGQTYYEQYFGPGTRLTVT.

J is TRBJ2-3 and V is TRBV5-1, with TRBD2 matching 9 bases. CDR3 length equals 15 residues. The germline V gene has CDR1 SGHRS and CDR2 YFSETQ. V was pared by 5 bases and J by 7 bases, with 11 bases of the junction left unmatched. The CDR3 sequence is CASRRTSAGRYTQYF. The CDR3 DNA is TGCGCCAGCAGGCGGACTAGCGCGGGGCGTTATACGCAGTATTTT.

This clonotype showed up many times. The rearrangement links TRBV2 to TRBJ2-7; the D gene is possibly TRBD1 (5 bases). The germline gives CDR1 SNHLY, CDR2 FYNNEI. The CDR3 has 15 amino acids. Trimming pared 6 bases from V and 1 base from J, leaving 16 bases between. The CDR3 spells CASRKDTTASYEQYF. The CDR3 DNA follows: TGTGCCAGCAGGAAGGACACTACGGCGTCCTACGAGCAGTACTTC. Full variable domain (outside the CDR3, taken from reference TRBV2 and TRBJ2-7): EPEVTQTPSHQVTQMGQEVILRCVPISNHLYFYWYRQILGQKVEFLVSFYNNEISEKSEIFDDQFSVERPDGSNFTLKIRSTKLEDSAMYFCASRKDTTASYEQYFGPGTRLTVT.